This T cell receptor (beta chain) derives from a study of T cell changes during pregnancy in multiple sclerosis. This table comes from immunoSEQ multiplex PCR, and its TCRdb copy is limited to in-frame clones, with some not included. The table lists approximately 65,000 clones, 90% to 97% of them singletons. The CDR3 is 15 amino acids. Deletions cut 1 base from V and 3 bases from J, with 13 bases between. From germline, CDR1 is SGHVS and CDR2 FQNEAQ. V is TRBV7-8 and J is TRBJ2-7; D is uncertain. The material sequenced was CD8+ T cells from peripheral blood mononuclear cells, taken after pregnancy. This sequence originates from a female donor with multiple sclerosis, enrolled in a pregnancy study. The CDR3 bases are TGTGCCAGCAGCTTAGTTGGCTTCCCAAACTACGAGCAGTACTTC. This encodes CASSLVGFPNYEQYF.